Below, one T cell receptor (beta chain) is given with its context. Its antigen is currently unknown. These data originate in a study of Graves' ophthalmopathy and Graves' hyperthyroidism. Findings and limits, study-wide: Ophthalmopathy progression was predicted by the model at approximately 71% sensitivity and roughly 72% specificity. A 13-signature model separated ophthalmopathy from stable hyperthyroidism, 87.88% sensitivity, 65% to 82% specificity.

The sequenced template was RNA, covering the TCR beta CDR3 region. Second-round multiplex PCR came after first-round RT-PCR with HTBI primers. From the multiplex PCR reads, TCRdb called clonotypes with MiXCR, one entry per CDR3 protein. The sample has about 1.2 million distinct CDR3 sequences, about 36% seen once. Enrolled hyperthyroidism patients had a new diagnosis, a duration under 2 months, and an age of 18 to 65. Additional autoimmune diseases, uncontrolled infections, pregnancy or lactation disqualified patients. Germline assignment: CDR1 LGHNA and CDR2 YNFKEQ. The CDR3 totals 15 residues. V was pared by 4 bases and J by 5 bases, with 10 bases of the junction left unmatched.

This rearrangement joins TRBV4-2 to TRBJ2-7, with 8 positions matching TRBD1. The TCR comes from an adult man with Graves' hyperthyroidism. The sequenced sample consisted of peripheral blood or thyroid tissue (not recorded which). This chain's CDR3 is CASSPSGGFPDEQYF. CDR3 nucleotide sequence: TGTGCCAGCAGCCCGTCAGGGGGCTTCCCTGACGAGCAGTACTTC.